A single sample gave rise to the 26 T cell receptor beta chains below, sequenced in a study of cytomegalovirus exposure and HLA in healthy donors. PCR amplification relied on 60 Vbeta primers (plus 13 Jbeta primers). TCRdb's copy holds only in-frame clones and misses some; the assay was immunoSEQ multiplex PCR. There are 77,000 or so clones in the sample; around 83% occur only once, and approximately 20% lies in the top ten. Material: PBMCs. Source of these receptors: a man aged 65-85 years in good health and CMV-seropositive.

The rearrangement uses TRBV30 and TRBJ1-1; a possible D gene is TRBD1 (6 bases). Trimming left V 4 bases short and J 1 base short, with 10 bases between. This CDR3 region has 13 residues. CDR1 is GTSNPN and CDR2 is SVGIG in the germline V gene (reference sequence). The CDR3 region has the DNA TGTGCCTGGAAGGGGGTTAAGAACACTGAAGCTTTCTTT. Protein: CAWKGVKNTEAFF.

The chain carries TRBV5-1 and TRBJ1-5; no definite D call. The V end lost 0 bases, the J end lost 5 bases, and 12 bases lay between the germline ends. This CDR3 is built from 15 residues. CDR1 and CDR2 (germline): SGHRS, YFSETQ. The CDR3 sequence: CASSLDGNQHQPQHF. DNA for the CDR3: TGCGCCAGCAGCTTGGACGGGAACCAGCATCAGCCCCAGCATTTT.

The V and J genes are TRBV5-1 and TRBJ2-1, with D possibly matching TRBD1 (6 bases). Germline lookup yields CDR1 SGHRS and CDR2 YFSETQ. CDR3 length equals 13 residues. The V end lost 2 bases, the J end lost 8 bases, and 11 bases lay between the germline ends. The chain's CDR3 is CASSFQGLDEQFF. The DNA of the CDR3 is TGCGCCAGCAGCTTCCAGGGGTTGGATGAGCAGTTCTTC.

The CDR3 loop reads CASSLAQGQWSTGELFF. CDR3 nucleotide sequence: TGCGCCAGCAGCTTGGCCCAGGGTCAATGGAGCACCGGGGAGCTGTTTTTT. The J gene is TRBJ2-2, the V gene TRBV5-1, with D perhaps matching TRBD1 (5 bases). With 0 bases removed from V and 4 bases from J, the gap between germline ends came to 16 bases. The CDR3 sequence is 17 residues long. Germline V gene sequence: CDR1 SGHRS, CDR2 YFSETQ.

The CDR3 here is CAIMGGLAGTDTQYF. CDR3 in DNA: TGTGCCATCATGGGGGGACTAGCGGGCACAGATACGCAGTATTTT. The chain employs TRBV10-3 and TRBJ2-3, with 11 bases lining up with TRBD2. After removal of 7 bases from V and 1 base from J, the junction contained 4 bases not matched to a gene. CDR1 and CDR2 (germline): ENHRY, SYGVKD. The CDR3 spans 15 residues.

The chain's CDR3 is CASSPLENTEAFF. Here the CDR3 DNA reads TGTGCCAGCTCGCCCCTAGAGAACACTGAAGCTTTCTTT. The chain is built from TRBV18 and TRBJ1-1; D uncertain. V lost 6 bases, J lost 1 base, and 9 bases lay in between. Germline CDR1 and CDR2: KGHSH and LQKENI. The CDR3 extends over 13 amino acids.

This clone appeared a single time. The chain links TRBV19 to TRBJ2-3; TRBD1 might be the D (5 bases). V was shortened by 1 base and J by 0 bases, with 20 bases between the two germline ends. In germline, CDR1 is LNHDA, CDR2 SQIVND (reference sequence). This CDR3 is 19 amino acids long. The CDR3 sequence: CASSIGWKRQIPSTDTQYF. Here the CDR3 DNA reads TGTGCCAGTAGTATAGGCTGGAAGAGACAGATCCCTAGCACAGATACGCAGTATTTT.

This clone was seen once. J is TRBJ2-7 and V is TRBV5-1; no clear D gene. CDR1 and CDR2 (germline): SGHRS, YFSETQ. This CDR3 comprises 12 residues. V was cut by 7 bases and J by 6 bases, with 14 bases left in between. The CDR3 spells CASGPQDGEQYF. DNA for the CDR3: TGCGCCAGCGGCCCTCAGGATGGCGAGCAGTACTTC.

The V call is TRBV30, the J call TRBJ1-4, with D hard to call. Germline values: CDR1 GTSNPN, CDR2 SVGIG (reference sequence). This CDR3 comprises 13 residues. V lost 0 bases and J 5 bases, leaving 7 bases between the germline ends. The CDR3 spells CAWSVSGNEKLFF. In DNA form, the CDR3 reads TGTGCCTGGAGTGTTTCCGGGAATGAAAAACTGTTTTTT.

The CDR3 reads CASSRTGSGNTIYF. The CDR3 DNA sequence: TGTGCCAGCAGCCGAACAGGGTCTGGAAACACCATATATTTT. The chain has TRBV11-2 and TRBJ1-3; TRBD1 is a possible D gene (6 bases). V lost 5 bases and J 1 base, leaving 9 bases between the germline ends. CDR3 size: 14 residues. Per the germline V gene, CDR1 is SGHAT and CDR2 is FQNNGV.

About this clone: The sample carries other DNA sequences with the same CDR3. The rearrangement joins TRBV5-1 to TRBJ2-3, with D unclear. V lost 0 bases, J lost 0 bases, and 5 bases lay in between. The CDR3 runs to 14 residues. Germline V gene lookup returns CDR1 SGHRS and CDR2 YFSETQ. CDR3 DNA sequence: TGCGCCAGCAGCTTGGACTCTAGCACAGATACGCAGTATTTT. Its protein product is CASSLDSSTDTQYF.

The J gene is TRBJ2-7, the V gene TRBV2; possible D gene TRBD1, 6 bases. The CDR3 is 12 residues long. V lost 10 bases, J lost 1 base, and 11 bases lay in between. The germline CDR1 and CDR2 sequences are SNHLY and FYNNEI. The CDR3 nucleotides are TGTGCCACCGGGACAATTTCCTACGAGCAGTACTTC. This codes for CATGTISYEQYF.

The chain has TRBV27 and TRBJ2-3; D perhaps matches TRBD1 (5 bases). V was clipped by 5 bases and J by 6 bases, with 12 bases between them. CDR3 size: 13 residues. Germline values: CDR1 MNHEY, CDR2 SMNVEV (reference sequence). The CDR3 DNA reads as TGTGCCAGCAGTCTTACCTCAGGGGATACGCAGTATTTT. Protein product: CASSLTSGDTQYF.

The genes are TRBV29-1 and TRBJ1-1; D may be TRBD1 (5 bases). Germline loops: CDR1 SQVTM, CDR2 ANQGSEA. V was shortened by 7 bases and J by 3 bases, with 15 bases between the two germline ends. The CDR3 is 13 amino acids. CDR3 sequence (DNA): TGCAGCGCTGAGACAGCATGGGACACTGAAGCTTTCTTT. This translates into CSAETAWDTEAFF.

The chain employs TRBV6-1 and TRBJ2-7; 11 bases agree with TRBD2. Unmatched junction bases numbered 6, after V lost 1 base and J lost 7 bases. Germline V gene sequence: CDR1 MNHNS, CDR2 SASEGT. The CDR3 extends over 15 amino acids. CDR3 sequence: CASSEGWTSGREQYF. The CDR3 DNA reads TGTGCCAGCAGTGAAGGATGGACTAGCGGGCGTGAGCAGTACTTC.

The V call is TRBV29-1, the J call TRBJ2-1; 11 bases match TRBD2. Trimming removed 6 bases from V and 2 bases from J; junction bases left unmatched: 6. CDR1 is SQVTM, CDR2 ANQGSEA, per germline. The CDR3 length is 15 residues. The CDR3 sequence is CSVYSGRDTYNEQFF. In nucleotides, the CDR3 is TGCAGCGTGTATAGCGGGAGGGATACCTACAATGAGCAGTTCTTC.

V gene TRBV19 combines with J gene TRBJ1-1; 9 nucleotides match TRBD1. The J segment lost 5 bases and the V segment lost 6 bases, leaving 7 bases of the junction unmatched. CDR3 length: 14 residues. CDR1 is LNHDA, CDR2 SQIVND, per germline (reference sequence). The CDR3 DNA reads as TGTGCCAGTAGCCGGACAGGGGAAAATACTGAAGCTTTCTTT. It codes for CASSRTGENTEAFF.

The rearrangement links TRBV6-5 to TRBJ1-5; TRBD1 might be the D (6 bases). CDR3 length: 12 amino acids. The V end lost 5 bases, the J end lost 7 bases, and 9 bases lay between the germline ends. Per germline, CDR1 MNHEY and CDR2 SVGAGI. Here the CDR3 DNA reads TGTGCCAGCAGTACAGGGCTCCAGCCCCAGCATTTT. It translates to CASSTGLQPQHF.

The V gene is TRBV7-6, the J gene TRBJ2-1, with 16 bases identical to TRBD2. CDR3 length: 20 residues. The V gene end was trimmed by 6 bases and the J gene end by 0 bases; junction bases not matched to a gene: 11. Germline loops: CDR1 SGHVS, CDR2 FNYEAQ. CDR3: CASRSGGTSGRVLSYNEQFF. The CDR3 bases are TGTGCCAGCAGGTCAGGGGGGACTAGCGGGAGGGTACTCTCCTACAATGAGCAGTTCTTC.

The rearrangement joins TRBV18 to TRBJ1-5, with 10 nucleotides matching TRBD1. Germline assignment: CDR1 KGHSH and CDR2 LQKENI. Trimming took 4 bases from V and 9 from J; bases not matched to a gene: 6. The CDR3 contains 14 residues. The CDR3 loop reads CASSQEDRGRPQHF. The CDR3 nucleotides are TGTGCCAGCTCACAAGAGGACAGGGGGAGGCCCCAGCATTTT.

The CDR3 nucleotides are TGCGCCAGCAGCCCCCCAGACAGGTCCCGGGGGACCCAGTACTTC. Amino acid sequence: CASSPPDRSRGTQYF. This sequence joins TRBV4-1 and TRBJ2-5, with a possible D match to TRBD1 (6 bases). CDR1 and CDR2 (germline): MGHRA, YSYEKL. Trimming stripped 4 bases from V and 7 bases from J, with 19 bases between. The CDR3 has 15 amino acids.

This sequence joins TRBV7-2 and TRBJ2-1, with D tentatively TRBD1 (5 bases). Germline assignment: CDR1 SGHTA and CDR2 FQGNSA. V dropped 2 bases and J dropped 5 bases, with 13 bases sitting between them. This CDR3 region has 15 residues. This CDR3 is CASSLLGALHNEQFF. For the CDR3, the DNA is TGTGCCAGCAGCTTACTAGGGGCCCTCCACAATGAGCAGTTCTTC.

Comment on this clone: The same CDR3 is also encoded by other DNA sequences in this sample. The chain uses TRBV7-3 and TRBJ1-1, with 7 positions matching TRBD1. The germline gives CDR1 SGHTA, CDR2 FQGTGA. This CDR3 has 13 residues. V was pared by 4 bases and J by 3 bases, with 2 bases of the junction left unmatched. Here the CDR3 DNA reads TGTGCCAGCAGCTCTCAGGGGGACACTGAAGCTTTCTTT. This gives the protein CASSSQGDTEAFF.

The chain combines TRBV6-6 with TRBJ1-5; D might be TRBD1 (5 bases). V lost 0 bases, J lost 2 bases, and 11 bases lay in between. This CDR3 spans 16 amino acids. Germline CDR1 MNHNY, CDR2 SVGAGI (reference sequence). The CDR3 DNA sequence: TGTGCCAGCAGTTACTCCGCAGGGAAGGGCAATCAGCCCCAGCATTTT. Translating it yields CASSYSAGKGNQPQHF.

V is TRBV18 and J is TRBJ1-1; 8 bases fit TRBD1. The V segment lost 7 bases and the J segment 3 bases; nucleotides outside the gene matches: 10. Germline-derived CDR1 and CDR2 are KGHSH and LQKENI. There are 15 residues in the CDR3. CDR3 in amino acids: CASYVGTGPYTEAFF. The DNA of the CDR3 is TGTGCCAGCTACGTGGGGACAGGCCCCTACACTGAAGCTTTCTTT.

DNA for the CDR3: TGTGCCGCCCGGGACACCGGGGAGCTGTTTTTT. Amino acids: CAARDTGELFF. The J gene is TRBJ2-2, the V gene TRBV10-3; D ambiguous. Germline CDR1 and CDR2: ENHRY and SYGVKD. Trimming pared 11 bases from V and 3 bases from J, leaving 7 bases between. There are 11 residues in the CDR3.